Presented here are 22 T cell receptor beta chains from one specimen sequenced in a study of T cell responses to AZD1222 COVID-19 vaccine. Using immunoSEQ multiplex PCR, the repertoire was profiled, and TCRdb retains in-frame clones only, with some absent. Of about 160,000 clones in the sample, more than 70% were seen once. Material: peripheral blood, obtained on day 0 of AZD1222 vaccination. The receptors shown here come from an adult in good health.

J is TRBJ2-5 and V is TRBV7-9; tentative D call: TRBD2 (6 bases). Germline CDR1 and CDR2: SEHNR and FQNEAQ (reference sequence). This CDR3 is 14 amino acids long. V lost 5 bases to trimming and J lost 1 base, with 11 bases between them. CDR3 sequence: CASSPGSVQETQYF. DNA of the CDR3: TGTGCCAGCAGCCCCGGGAGTGTCCAAGAGACCCAGTACTTC.

V and J are TRBV5-5 and TRBJ2-7; D ambiguous. Trimming removed 0 bases from V and 7 bases from J, with 11 bases in between. The CDR3 contains 13 residues. Germline lookup yields CDR1 SGHKS and CDR2 YYEKEE (reference sequence). CDR3 bases: TGTGCCAGCAGCTTGGGTGTTGGCTGGGAGCAGTACTTC. This codes for CASSLGVGWEQYF.

The chain joins TRBV24-1 to TRBJ2-6; D remains ambiguous. Trimming shortened V by 4 bases and J by 0 bases, and 9 bases separated the two germline ends. Germline V CDR1 and CDR2: KGHDR, SFDVKD. The CDR3 consists of 16 residues. The CDR3 DNA is TGTGCCACCAGTGAAGGACGGCCCTCTGGGGCCAACGTCCTGACTTTC. Translated: CATSEGRPSGANVLTF.

This chain connects TRBV6-2 or TRBV6-3 to TRBJ2-3; no firm D call. V was trimmed by 2 bases and J by 4 bases, leaving 10 bases between them. Germline CDR1 is MNHEY and CDR2 is SVGEGT. This CDR3 is built from 14 residues. CDR3 residues: CASSYRLPPDTQYF. CDR3 DNA: TGTGCCAGCAGTTACCGACTTCCCCCAGATACGCAGTATTTT.

This chain links TRBV6-2 or TRBV6-3 with TRBJ1-2; possibly TRBD1 for D (5 bases). The germline V gene encodes CDR1 MNHEY and CDR2 SVGEGT. CDR3 size: 13 residues. V gave up 2 bases and J gave up 4 bases, with 8 bases separating them. The CDR3 reads CASSYAGFYGYTF. The DNA for the CDR3 is TGTGCCAGCAGTTACGCAGGGTTCTATGGCTACACCTTC.

As for this clone: In the same sample, other DNA sequences code for this CDR3. The rearrangement uses TRBV2 and TRBJ2-3; no definite D call. The V end was cut by 2 bases, the J end by 1 base, with 7 bases between. The CDR3 sequence is 14 residues long. The germline CDR1 and CDR2 sequences are SNHLY and FYNNEI. In nucleotides, the CDR3 is TGTGCCAGCAGTGAAAGGCGCGGCACAGATACGCAGTATTTT. This sequence encodes CASSERRGTDTQYF.

The genes are TRBV9 and TRBJ1-6; D is possibly TRBD1 (5 bases). The V gene lost 0 bases and the J gene lost 5 bases, with 12 bases spanning the gap. Germline CDR1 reads SGDLS; CDR2 reads YYNGEE. This CDR3 is 16 amino acids long. The CDR3 region is CASSVESTGHNSPLHF. As DNA, the CDR3 is TGTGCCAGCAGCGTAGAATCGACGGGACATAATTCACCCCTCCACTTT.

The V gene is TRBV30, the J gene TRBJ2-7; 9 bases are shared with TRBD1. The germline CDR1 and CDR2 sequences are GTSNPN and SVGIG (reference sequence). The CDR3 extends over 13 amino acids. V shed 3 bases, J shed 4 bases, and the junction held 4 bases outside the gene matches. The CDR3 sequence: CAWRGTGSYEQYF. Written as DNA, the CDR3 is TGTGCCTGGAGAGGGACAGGGTCATACGAGCAGTACTTC.

The chain employs TRBV28 and TRBJ1-1, with 9 bases lining up with TRBD1. Germline CDR1 and CDR2: MDHEN and SYDVKM. CDR3 length: 14 residues. V trimming: 4 bases; J trimming: 4 bases; junction bases outside the gene matches: 4. The CDR3 loop reads CASSSGGQGTEAFF. Written as DNA, the CDR3 is TGTGCCAGCAGTTCGGGGGGACAGGGCACTGAAGCTTTCTTT.

The chain has TRBV7-2 and TRBJ2-1; no clear D gene. Germline V gene sequence: CDR1 SGHTA, CDR2 FQGNSA. V lost 0 bases and J lost 0, with 12 bases in between. CDR3 length: 17 residues. The CDR3 protein is CASSLAPSDGSYNEQFF. CDR3 bases: TGTGCCAGCAGCTTAGCCCCCAGCGACGGCTCCTACAATGAGCAGTTCTTC. Supplemented by reference TRBV7-2 and TRBJ2-1, the full variable domain reads GAGVSQSPSNKVTEKGKDVELRCDPISGHTALYWYRQSLGQGLEFLIYFQGNSAPDKSGLPSDRFSAERTGGSVSTLTIQRTQQEDSAVYLCASSLAPSDGSYNEQFFGPGTRLTVL.

This rearrangement joins TRBV6-1 to TRBJ2-1, with 7 bases fitting TRBD2. CDR3 length: 15 residues. Germline V gene sequence: CDR1 MNHNS, CDR2 SASEGT. V shed 2 bases and J 6 bases; nucleotides not matched to a gene: 7. CDR3 DNA sequence: TGTGCCAGCAGTGAAACCGCGGGAGAAGCCAATGAGCAGTTCTTC. Its translation: CASSETAGEANEQFF.

V is TRBV2 and J is TRBJ1-6, with TRBD1 as a possible D gene (6 bases). The germline V and J ends were trimmed by 1 base and 7 bases, with 11 bases remaining between them. This CDR3 contains 15 residues. In germline, CDR1 is SNHLY, CDR2 FYNNEI. DNA for the CDR3: TGTGCCAGCAGTGAAGTGGGACATCTAAATTCACCCCTCCACTTT. The encoded protein is CASSEVGHLNSPLHF.

The chain combines TRBV24-1 with TRBJ2-2; D is perhaps TRBD1 (7 bases). This CDR3 is 15 amino acids long. V lost 4 bases, J lost 3 bases, and 11 bases lay in between. Germline V gives CDR1 KGHDR, CDR2 SFDVKD. CDR3 region: CATSEEGAYTGELFF. The CDR3 region has the DNA TGTGCCACCAGTGAGGAGGGGGCCTACACCGGGGAGCTGTTTTTT.

This rearrangement joins TRBV7-9 to TRBJ2-3, with D perhaps TRBD1 (5 bases). Trimming took 1 base from V and 2 from J, leaving 10 bases between them. CDR1 and CDR2 (germline): SEHNR, FQNEAQ (reference sequence). This CDR3 has 15 amino acids. DNA of the CDR3: TGTGCCAGCAGCTTAGAAGGGGTAGACACAGATACGCAGTATTTT. Translation: CASSLEGVDTDTQYF.

V usage is TRBV24-1 and J usage is TRBJ1-4, with 9 bases matching TRBD1. CDR3 size: 13 residues. Unmatched junction bases numbered 4, after V lost 9 bases and J lost 6 bases. CDR1 KGHDR and CDR2 SFDVKD come from the germline V gene. The CDR3 sequence: CATGGQGDEKLFF. DNA of the CDR3: TGTGCCACCGGGGGACAGGGCGATGAAAAACTGTTTTTT.

A single count supports this clone. This rearrangement joins TRBV30 to TRBJ2-1; D not resolved. With 4 bases removed from V and 3 bases from J, the gap between germline ends came to 19 bases. CDR1 is GTSNPN, CDR2 SVGIG, per germline (reference sequence). The CDR3 length is 16 residues. The CDR3 DNA is TGTGCCTGGACTCGCCCCGGTGACATCAACTACAATGAGCAGTTCTTC. It translates to CAWTRPGDINYNEQFF.

CDR3 residues: CASSPKMNTEAFF. In nucleotides, the CDR3 is TGTGCCAGCAGCCCGAAAATGAACACTGAAGCTTTCTTT. The chain uses TRBV14 and TRBJ1-1; D call uncertain. Trimming cost V 4 bases and J 0 bases, with 6 bases left between them. CDR1 and CDR2 from the germline V gene are SGHDN and FVKESK. CDR3 length: 13 residues.

The chain is built from TRBV5-6 and TRBJ2-2, with no clear D. V dropped 0 bases and J dropped 5 bases, with 5 bases sitting between them. Looked up from germline, CDR1 is SGHDT and CDR2 is YYEEEE. The CDR3 runs to 13 residues. CDR3 DNA sequence: TGTGCCAGCAGCTTGGCAAGTACCGGGGAGCTGTTTTTT. Its protein product is CASSLASTGELFF. Variable domain in full (rest from reference TRBV5-6 and TRBJ2-2): DAGVTQSPTHLIKTRGQQVTLRCSPKSGHDTVSWYQQALGQGPQFIFQYYEEEERQRGNFPDRFSGHQFPNYSSELNVNALLLGDSALYLCASSLASTGELFFGEGSRLTVL.

The CDR3: CASSLVLQTLYSGANVLTF. The CDR3 bases are TGCGCCAGCAGCTTGGTCCTTCAGACACTTTACTCTGGGGCCAACGTCCTGACTTTC. The chain is built from TRBV5-1 and TRBJ2-6; D ambiguous. V lost 0 bases to trimming and J lost 0 bases, with 16 bases between them. The CDR3 sequence is 19 residues long. Germline CDR1 SGHRS, CDR2 YFSETQ. Full variable domain (rest looked up from reference TRBV5-1 and TRBJ2-6): KAGVTQTPRYLIKTRGQQVTLSCSPISGHRSVSWYQQTPGQGLQFLFEYFSETQRNKGNFPGRFSGRQFSNSRSEMNVSTLELGDSALYLCASSLVLQTLYSGANVLTFGAGSRLTVL.

On this clone itself: Other DNA sequences within the sample encode an identical CDR3. The rearrangement uses TRBV7-8 and TRBJ1-1; no firm D call. This CDR3 region has 12 residues. The germline V gene encodes CDR1 SGHVS and CDR2 FQNEAQ. V lost 5 bases and J 3 bases, leaving 7 bases between the germline ends. This CDR3 reads CASSPGDTEAFF. The CDR3 nucleotides are TGTGCCAGCAGCCCGGGTGACACTGAAGCTTTCTTT.

The rearrangement links TRBV6-5 to TRBJ1-1; 9 positions match TRBD1. There are 15 residues in the CDR3. Germline lookup yields CDR1 MNHEY and CDR2 SVGAGI. The trim removed 0 bases at V and 3 bases at J, leaving 2 bases unmatched. The DNA for the CDR3 is TGTGCCAGCAGTTACTCGCGGACAGGGGACACTGAAGCTTTCTTT. It encodes CASSYSRTGDTEAFF.

The genes are TRBV5-1 and TRBJ2-7, with 14 bases fitting TRBD2. V gave up 4 bases and J gave up 4 bases; unmatched junction bases: 7. Germline V gene data show CDR1 as SGHRS and CDR2 as YFSETQ. The CDR3 is 16 amino acids. CDR3 sequence (DNA): TGCGCCAGCAGCAGGGGACTAGCGGGGGACGCATACGAGCAGTACTTC. This gives the protein CASSRGLAGDAYEQYF.